Listed here are 14 T cell receptor beta chains from one sample, sequenced in a study of cytomegalovirus exposure and HLA in healthy donors (dated by TCRdb to about 2017). Libraries were constructed by the immunoSEQ multiplex PCR assay. The multiplex PCR relied on a mix of 60 forward primers for TCR Vbeta segments and 13 reverse primers for TCR Jbeta segments. TCRdb carries this immuneACCESS record with in-frame sequences only. Its versions omit some clonotypes, under half of them owing to an unresolved V gene in the studies checked, with the rest unexplained. The sample profile shows 100,000 to 150,000 clones; 75% to 90% of them were found once. The top ten clones comprise around 10% of the sample. The sequenced sample consisted of PBMCs. The source is a man younger than 40 in good health and CMV-seropositive.

J is TRBJ1-6 and V is TRBV4-1, with TRBD1 matching 7 bases. Germline V lookup: CDR1 MGHRA, CDR2 YSYEKL. This CDR3 is 15 amino acids long. V shed 3 bases, J shed 13 bases, and the junction held 12 bases outside the gene matches. Here the CDR3 reads CASSHPQGSKPPLHF. The CDR3 DNA is TGCGCCAGCAGCCACCCACAGGGGTCGAAACCTCCCCTCCACTTT.

The chain couples TRBV7-3 to TRBJ2-6; no reliable D call. The germline V gene encodes CDR1 SGHTA and CDR2 FQGTGA. With 5 bases removed from V and 0 bases from J, the gap between germline ends came to 14 bases. The CDR3 runs 17 residues. The CDR3 loop is CASSPLGSPSGANVLTF. The DNA of the CDR3 is TGTGCCAGCAGCCCTCTGGGCAGTCCCTCTGGGGCCAACGTCCTGACTTTC.

The V call is TRBV5-1, the J call TRBJ1-2, with 11 bases identical to TRBD1. With V trimmed by 4 bases and J by 3 bases, 5 bases remained unmatched. CDR1 is SGHRS and CDR2 is YFSETQ in the germline V gene. The CDR3 runs 15 residues. DNA of the CDR3: TGCGCCAGCAGCCTCCGGACAGGGGGCGACTATGGCTACACCTTC. Translating gives CASSLRTGGDYGYTF. Supplemented by reference TRBV5-1 and TRBJ1-2, the full variable domain reads KAGVTQTPRYLIKTRGQQVTLSCSPISGHRSVSWYQQTPGQGLQFLFEYFSETQRNKGNFPGRFSGRQFSNSRSEMNVSTLELGDSALYLCASSLRTGGDYGYTFGSGTRLTVV.

The chain joins TRBV29-1 to TRBJ2-3, with 11 nucleotides matching TRBD2. The germline gives CDR1 SQVTM, CDR2 ANQGSEA. V trimming: 2 bases; J trimming: 3 bases; junction bases outside the gene matches: 7. The CDR3 runs 16 residues. The CDR3 nucleotides are TGCAGCGTTGAACCGGGGCTAGCGGGGGGAACAGATACGCAGTATTTT. This sequence encodes CSVEPGLAGGTDTQYF.

The chain is built from TRBV12-5 and TRBJ1-3; D is undetermined. Trimming took off 2 bases at V and 0 bases at J, with 14 bases between the two ends. The CDR3 contains 17 residues. Germline loops: CDR1 LGHNT, CDR2 FRNRAP. The CDR3 DNA follows: TGTGCTAGTGGTTTGCCCTACGGAGAGAGCTCTGGAAACACCATATATTTT. It specifies CASGLPYGESSGNTIYF.

Turning to this clone: This same CDR3 is encoded by further DNA sequences in the sample. V usage is TRBV9 and J usage is TRBJ1-5; no clear D gene. Germline V gene sequence: CDR1 SGDLS, CDR2 YYNGEE. The CDR3 totals 15 residues. Trimming removed 2 bases at V and 1 base at J, with 10 bases between. The CDR3 nucleotides read TGTGCCAGCAGCGTGGGTAGCGGAAGCAATCAGCCCCAGCATTTT. Translating gives CASSVGSGSNQPQHF. The full variable domain, in which reference TRBV9 and TRBJ1-5 provide the parts outside the CDR3, is DSGVTQTPKHLITATGQRVTLRCSPRSGDLSVYWYQQSLDQGLQFLIQYYNGEERAKGNILERFSAQQFPDLHSELNLSSLELGDSALYFCASSVGSGSNQPQHFGDGTRLSIL.

V is TRBV5-5 and J is TRBJ2-5; 15 bases match TRBD2. The CDR3 has 17 residues. Germline V lookup: CDR1 SGHKS, CDR2 YYEKEE (reference sequence). The trim removed 4 bases at V and 5 bases at J, leaving 9 bases unmatched. The CDR3 spells CASSHPGLAGGRETQYF. For the CDR3, the DNA is TGTGCCAGCAGCCACCCTGGACTAGCGGGGGGGCGGGAGACCCAGTACTTC.

The chain recombines TRBV9 with TRBJ2-3; unclear D gene. CDR3 size: 15 residues. The germline V gene encodes CDR1 SGDLS and CDR2 YYNGEE. Trimming left V 4 bases short and J 5 bases short, with 17 bases between. The CDR3 bases are TGTGCCAGCAGCCCCTGGGCCCGAGACCTAGATACGCAGTATTTT. This codes for CASSPWARDLDTQYF.

The V and J genes are TRBV4-1 and TRBJ2-7; 8 bases agree with TRBD1. The CDR3 consists of 16 residues. CDR1 MGHRA and CDR2 YSYEKL come from the germline V gene. V trimming: 4 bases; J trimming: 2 bases; junction bases outside the gene matches: 10. CDR3 in DNA: TGCGCCAGCAGCCTATTTTCCGGGACAGGCGCCTACGAGCAGTACTTC. It is translated as CASSLFSGTGAYEQYF.

This clone was seen only a few times. The V and J genes are TRBV29-1 and TRBJ2-1; TRBD2 matches at 14 bases. The CDR3 loop spans 13 amino acids. Trimming cost V 8 bases and J 10 bases; bases outside gene matches: 7. Germline CDR1 and CDR2: SQVTM and ANQGSEA. The CDR3 here is CSSSGLAGGEQFF. The CDR3 nucleotides are TGCAGCTCAAGCGGACTAGCGGGGGGAGAGCAGTTCTTC.

A note on this clone: Germline is not matched at one junction end, which may reflect a read error. The rearrangement uses TRBV27 and TRBJ2-4, with 8 nucleotides matching TRBD1. The CDR3 loop spans 15 amino acids. The germline V gene encodes CDR1 MNHEY and CDR2 SMNVEV (reference sequence). CDR3 sequence (DNA): TGTGCCAGCAGTCCAGGGACAGGAACCAAAAACAGTCAGTACTTC. It specifies CASSPGTGTKNSQYF.

V usage is TRBV6-1 and J usage is TRBJ2-2, with a weak D call TRBD1 (5 bases). Deletions cut 7 bases from V and 1 base from J, with 7 bases between. Germline values: CDR1 MNHNS, CDR2 SASEGT. The CDR3 extends over 13 amino acids. The CDR3 DNA reads TGTGCCAGCACGCAGGGGAACACCGGGGAGCTGTTTTTT. Residues: CASTQGNTGELFF.

This clone was detected once. A read error is likely, as this CDR3 ends without the conserved phenylalanine or tryptophan. The rearrangement uses TRBV9 and TRBJ1-3; tentative D call: TRBD1 (5 bases). This CDR3 has 17 amino acids. Germline CDR1 and CDR2: SGDLS and YYNGEE. Trimming took off 3 bases at V and 0 bases at J, with 16 bases between the two ends. Written as DNA, the CDR3 is TGTGCCAGCAGCGCCAGGGCAGGGTGGCACTCTGGAAACACCATATATCTT. Translated: CASSARAGWHSGNTIYL.

The rearrangement joins TRBV27 to TRBJ2-7; the match to TRBD1 covers 7 bases. CDR3 length: 12 residues. Trimming cost V 5 bases and J 9 bases; bases outside gene matches: 7. Germline V gene sequence: CDR1 MNHEY, CDR2 SMNVEV (reference sequence). CDR3 loop: CASSPTGILQYF. The CDR3, as DNA: TGTGCCAGCAGTCCGACAGGGATACTGCAGTACTTC.